This TCR beta chain stems from a study of cytomegalovirus exposure and HLA in healthy donors. The study, taken as a whole, reports: Per published accounts, TCR beta sequences correctly predicted the HLA-A and HLA-B alleles of most subjects. Donors belonging to an Asian-associated ancestry cluster reportedly showed fewer N-insertions in productive TCRs than the approximately 690-donor mean, according to what a later analysis found. An analysis that was carried out later associated 17,000 or so TCR beta sequences with HLA alleles at 0.05 false discovery rate. In vitro data verified three CMV-associated chains as specific for CMV antigens.

This clone was counted a few times. The antigen remains undetermined. Amplification used 60 Vbeta primers and 13 Jbeta primers. Measured with immunoSEQ multiplex PCR; TCRdb has only the in-frame clones, and not every one. The sample lists 270,000 or so clones; around 90% were seen once. Trimming cost V 0 bases and J 3 bases, with 5 bases left between them. CDR1 and CDR2 (germline): MGHRA, YSYEKL. This CDR3 has 13 amino acids. This sequence was found in a girl between 2 and 10 years old in good health and CMV-seronegative. The sequencing sample was made of PBMCs. V usage is TRBV4-1 and J usage is TRBJ1-1; D unresolved. The CDR3 reads CASSQDQDTEAFF. As DNA, the CDR3 is TGCGCCAGCAGCCAAGATCAGGACACTGAAGCTTTCTTT.